One sample yielded the 3 T cell receptor beta chains listed below, sequenced in a study of cytomegalovirus exposure and HLA in healthy donors. The PCR used 60 Vbeta and 13 Jbeta primers. Assay: immunoSEQ multiplex PCR; the TCRdb copy retains only in-frame clones and omits some. Its table records approximately 190,000 clones. The material sequenced was PBMCs. The receptor set was obtained from a man aged 25-45 years in good health and CMV-seronegative.

This chain uses TRBV18 with TRBJ2-4, with 8 positions matching TRBD1. Germline CDR1 and CDR2: KGHSH and LQKENI. This CDR3 has 17 amino acids. Germline trimming cut 3 bases from V and 2 bases from J; bases unmatched to any gene: 9. The CDR3, as DNA: TGTGCCAGCTCACCTCCTGCTACAGGGGGAACCAAAAACATTCAGTACTTC. Protein sequence: CASSPPATGGTKNIQYF.

V is TRBV27 and J is TRBJ2-4, with unresolved D. Germline V gives CDR1 MNHEY, CDR2 SMNVEV (reference sequence). The CDR3 sequence is 14 residues long. Trimming removed 6 bases from V and 0 bases from J, with 9 bases in between. The CDR3 spells CASRSLLAKNIQYF. CDR3 sequence (DNA): TGTGCCAGCAGGTCCCTCTTAGCCAAAAACATTCAGTACTTC.

The chain links TRBV7-9 to TRBJ1-2; D call uncertain. The CDR3 is made up of 15 amino acids. V lost 8 bases and J 4 bases, leaving 20 bases between the germline ends. Germline loops: CDR1 SEHNR, CDR2 FQNEAQ (reference sequence). The CDR3 DNA follows: TGTGCCAGCGCTATCGGCACCCGGGGTCCCTATGGCTACACCTTC. Amino acid sequence: CASAIGTRGPYGYTF.